This T cell receptor (beta chain) originates from a study of CD8+ T cells in alopecia areata. Study overall: Tofacitinib administration to treated patients was oral, at 5 to 10 mg twice daily. Study results and limitations: Patients shared TCRs less clearly than mice did, possibly for HLA-related reasons. In lesional scalp, particularly from alopecia totalis/universalis, clonality was higher than in normal scalp.

Comments on this clone: What it binds is not known.

It was cDNA, reverse transcribed from extracted RNA, that served as the sequencing template. Measured with immunoSEQ multiplex PCR; TCRdb has only the in-frame clones, and not every one. This table holds 12,000 or so clones, under 65% found once. Peripheral blood and lesional scalp punch biopsies came from alopecia areata patients. The germline V gene encodes CDR1 MRHNA and CDR2 SNTAGT. The CDR3 spans 13 residues. V lost 3 bases and J 8 bases, leaving 11 bases between the germline ends. The chain is built from TRBV6-4 and TRBJ2-1; no clear D gene. This sequence originates from a human donor with alopecia areata. Sequenced: skin. CDR3 in DNA: TGTGCCAGCAGTGATTCCGACTCGGATGAGCAGTTCTTC. This sequence encodes CASSDSDSDEQFF.